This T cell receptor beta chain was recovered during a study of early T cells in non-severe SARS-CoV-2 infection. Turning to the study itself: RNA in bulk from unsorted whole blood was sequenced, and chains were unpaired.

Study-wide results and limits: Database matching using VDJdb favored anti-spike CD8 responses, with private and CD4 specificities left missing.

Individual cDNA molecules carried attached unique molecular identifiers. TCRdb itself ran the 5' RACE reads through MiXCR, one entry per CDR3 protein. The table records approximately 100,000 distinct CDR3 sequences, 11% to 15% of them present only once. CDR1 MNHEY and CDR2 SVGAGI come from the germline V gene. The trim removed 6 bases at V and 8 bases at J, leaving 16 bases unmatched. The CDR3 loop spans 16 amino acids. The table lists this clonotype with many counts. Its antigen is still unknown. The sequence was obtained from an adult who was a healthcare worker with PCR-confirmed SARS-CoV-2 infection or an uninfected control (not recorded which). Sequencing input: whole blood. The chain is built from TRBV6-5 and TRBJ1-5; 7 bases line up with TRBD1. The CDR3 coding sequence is TGTGCCAGCAGACCAACAGGGGCGGGGATATTAAAGCCCCAGCATTTT. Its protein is CASRPTGAGILKPQHF.